Below are 22 T cell receptor beta chains sequenced from a single sample in a study of blood T cell repertoires in COVID-19. TCRdb's copy holds only in-frame clones and misses some; the assay was immunoSEQ multiplex PCR. Among around 100,000 clones listed, approximately 90% were seen once. What was sequenced was peripheral blood. Receptor source: a man aged 45-65 years with active COVID-19.

The chain links TRBV5-5 to TRBJ2-3; D gene ambiguous. Germline CDR1 reads SGHKS; CDR2 reads YYEKEE (reference sequence). V dropped 4 bases and J dropped 1 base, with 19 bases sitting between them. This CDR3 spans 17 amino acids. The CDR3 region is CASSDSQPGLRTDTQYF. CDR3 nucleotide sequence: TGTGCCAGCAGCGATTCCCAACCAGGTTTGCGCACAGATACGCAGTATTTT.

The chain is built from TRBV18 and TRBJ1-1; 8 bases fit TRBD1. Germline CDR1 and CDR2: KGHSH and LQKENI. The J segment lost 1 base and the V segment lost 6 bases, leaving 13 bases of the junction unmatched. This CDR3 has 17 amino acids. The CDR3 region has the DNA TGTGCCAGCTCTAAAAGTCGACAGGGGATAACGAACACTGAAGCTTTCTTT. Translation gives CASSKSRQGITNTEAFF.

The CDR3 DNA reads as TGTGCCAGCAGCCAGGCGGGAGTTGGGGCCAACGTCCTGACTTTC. Its protein product is CASSQAGVGANVLTF. This chain uses TRBV3-1 (or the pseudogene TRBV3-2) with TRBJ2-6; TRBD2 matches at 7 bases. This CDR3 is built from 15 residues. V lost 3 bases to trimming and J lost 3 bases; unmatched junction nucleotides: 2. From germline, CDR1 is LGHDT and CDR2 YNNKEL (reference sequence).

The chain's CDR3 is CASSVSDYNEQFF. In DNA, the CDR3 is TGTGCCAGCAGCGTAAGCGACTACAATGAGCAGTTCTTC. The chain employs TRBV9 and TRBJ2-1; no clear D gene. Trimming removed 1 base from V and 3 bases from J, with 5 bases in between. Per germline, CDR1 SGDLS and CDR2 YYNGEE. CDR3 length: 13 amino acids.

V is TRBV5-4 and J is TRBJ2-5, with D tentatively TRBD2 (6 bases). Trimming cost V 4 bases and J 1 base, with 8 bases left between them. Germline V gene data show CDR1 as SGHNT and CDR2 as YYREEE (reference sequence). The CDR3 length is 13 residues. CDR3 nucleotide sequence: TGTGCCAGCAGCCCGGGACTCCAAGAGACCCAGTACTTC. Its translation: CASSPGLQETQYF. The whole variable domain, remainder taken from reference TRBV5-4 and TRBJ2-5, is ETGVTQSPTHLIKTRGQQVTLRCSSQSGHNTVSWYQQALGQGPQFIFQYYREEENGRGNFPPRFSGLQFPNYSSELNVNALELDDSALYLCASSPGLQETQYFGPGTRLLVL.

This chain connects TRBV5-6 to TRBJ1-3; TRBD1 agrees at 9 bases. V lost 4 bases, J lost 0 bases, and 5 bases stayed unmatched. From germline, CDR1 is SGHDT and CDR2 YYEEEE. The CDR3 extends over 16 amino acids. CDR3 in DNA: TGTGCCAGCAGCATTGGGACAGGGTACTCTGGAAACACCATATATTTT. Translated: CASSIGTGYSGNTIYF.

The chain is built from TRBV15 and TRBJ1-3; D might be TRBD1 (5 bases). The V gene lost 5 bases and the J gene lost 2 bases, with 16 bases spanning the gap. The germline gives CDR1 LNHNV, CDR2 YYDKDF (reference sequence). The CDR3 sequence is 16 residues long. The CDR3 here is CATSSGGGAPGNTIYF. CDR3 nucleotide sequence: TGTGCCACCAGCTCCGGTGGAGGGGCGCCTGGAAACACCATATATTTT.

The rearrangement links TRBV19 to TRBJ1-2; 7 positions match TRBD1. Unmatched junction bases numbered 8, after V lost 7 bases and J lost 3 bases. Germline CDR1 is LNHDA and CDR2 is SQIVND (reference sequence). The CDR3 loop spans 14 amino acids. The CDR3 nucleotides read TGTGCCAGTAAAGAGACAGGGAGACACTATGGCTACACCTTC. This encodes CASKETGRHYGYTF. The full variable domain, its missing parts supplied by reference TRBV19 and TRBJ1-2, is DGGITQSPKYLFRKEGQNVTLSCEQNLNHDAMYWYRQDPGQGLRLIYYSQIVNDFQKGDIAEGYSVSREKKESFPLTVTSAQKNPTAFYLCASKETGRHYGYTFGSGTRLTVV.

The chain has TRBV12-5 and TRBJ2-2, with 7 bases lining up with TRBD1. V shed 4 bases and J 2 bases; nucleotides not matched to a gene: 13. The CDR3 is 18 amino acids. Germline V gene lookup returns CDR1 LGHNT and CDR2 FRNRAP. The CDR3 DNA reads TGTGCTAGTGGTTGGATTTTTGGGACAGAGAAAAACACCGGGGAGCTGTTTTTT. Translating gives CASGWIFGTEKNTGELFF.

The V call is TRBV29-1, the J call TRBJ2-7; 7 nucleotides agree with TRBD2. The length of the CDR3 is 14 residues. Per the germline V gene, CDR1 is SQVTM and CDR2 is ANQGSEA. Germline trimming cut 4 bases from V and 7 bases from J; bases unmatched to any gene: 13. CDR3 amino acids: CSVVLARPGGEQYF. CDR3 nucleotides: TGCAGCGTTGTGTTAGCCCGGCCGGGAGGTGAGCAGTACTTC.

The rearrangement joins TRBV5-1 to TRBJ2-3; D ambiguous. V lost 2 bases to trimming and J lost 2 bases, with 9 bases between them. The length of the CDR3 is 14 residues. Germline lookup yields CDR1 SGHRS and CDR2 YFSETQ. The CDR3: CASSFARITDTQYF. The CDR3, as DNA: TGCGCCAGCAGCTTTGCGCGGATCACAGATACGCAGTATTTT.

The chain has TRBV11-3 and TRBJ2-3; a possible D gene is TRBD2 (6 bases). CDR1 and CDR2 (germline): SGHNT, YENEEA. The CDR3 covers 16 residues. The ends were cut back, 1 base at V and 5 bases at J, with 16 bases in the middle. The CDR3 loop reads CASSLVPTRVIDTQYF. CDR3 nucleotide sequence: TGTGCCAGCAGCTTAGTCCCGACTAGAGTGATAGATACGCAGTATTTT.

This chain links TRBV7-2 with TRBJ2-1; TRBD2 aligns across 9 bases. The CDR3 loop spans 16 amino acids. Germline values: CDR1 SGHTA, CDR2 FQGNSA. Losses at the gene ends were 5 bases for V and 3 bases for J; bases not matched to a gene: 8. CDR3 in amino acids: CASSATPRGGYNEQFF. The DNA of the CDR3 is TGTGCCAGCAGCGCCACACCGCGGGGGGGCTACAATGAGCAGTTCTTC.

This chain joins TRBV18 and TRBJ2-2, with 9 bases fitting TRBD2. The ends lost 2 bases at V and 1 base at J; junction bases unmatched: 8. There are 18 residues in the CDR3. Looked up from germline, CDR1 is KGHSH and CDR2 is LQKENI. The CDR3 reads CASSPSTSGLLNTGELFF. DNA for the CDR3: TGTGCCAGCTCACCAAGTACTAGCGGGCTGCTGAACACCGGGGAGCTGTTTTTT.

This chain connects TRBV4-1 to TRBJ2-5; D is possibly TRBD1 (6 bases). Between the trimmed V and J ends, which lost 0 bases and 2 bases, there was a span of 25 bases. This CDR3 contains 20 residues. From germline, CDR1 is MGHRA and CDR2 YSYEKL. CDR3 DNA sequence: TGCGCCAGCAGCCAAGAAACAGGGCTAAGGACGCGGTTTCTACAAGAGACCCAGTACTTC. It specifies CASSQETGLRTRFLQETQYF.

The chain carries TRBV5-5 and TRBJ2-2; D call uncertain. This CDR3 region has 13 residues. Germline values: CDR1 SGHKS, CDR2 YYEKEE (reference sequence). The V gene lost 4 bases and the J gene lost 6 bases, with 10 bases spanning the gap. This CDR3 reads CASSMMQSGELFF. The CDR3 nucleotides are TGTGCCAGCAGCATGATGCAGTCCGGGGAGCTGTTTTTT.

The sample holds one count of this clone. V usage is TRBV2 and J usage is TRBJ2-2, with 13 bases that match TRBD2. This CDR3 has 16 amino acids. The germline CDR1 and CDR2 sequences are SNHLY and FYNNEI. Germline trimming cut 4 bases from V and 4 bases from J; bases unmatched to any gene: 3. Written as DNA, the CDR3 is TGTGCCAGCAGTGTTACTAGCGGGGGGGCCACCGGGGAGCTGTTTTTT. Translating gives CASSVTSGGATGELFF.

The chain uses TRBV6-2 or TRBV6-3 and TRBJ2-2; 7 bases are shared with TRBD1. V was clipped by 6 bases and J by 8 bases; unmatched bases: 12. CDR3 length: 15 residues. The V gene's germline CDR1 is MNHEY and CDR2 SVGEGT. In nucleotides, the CDR3 is TGTGCCAGCAGCCGGGACAGCTTCGTGTGGGGGGAGCTGTTTTTT. Translation: CASSRDSFVWGELFF.

The V call is TRBV7-8, the J call TRBJ1-1, with D possibly matching TRBD1 (5 bases). V was cut by 1 base and J by 5 bases, with 17 bases left in between. CDR3 length: 16 residues. The germline V gene encodes CDR1 SGHVS and CDR2 FQNEAQ. CDR3 amino acids: CASSLGGGGRKTEAFF. The CDR3 DNA reads TGTGCCAGCAGCTTAGGCGGGGGGGGAAGGAAAACTGAAGCTTTCTTT.

This clone was observed a handful of times. This chain joins TRBV29-1 and TRBJ2-2; TRBD2 is a possible D gene (5 bases). This CDR3 comprises 14 residues. The ends were cut back, 3 bases at V and 0 bases at J, with 8 bases in the middle. Germline V CDR1 and CDR2: SQVTM, ANQGSEA. Here the CDR3 DNA reads TGCAGCGTTGACAGCGGAACGAACACCGGGGAGCTGTTTTTT. This encodes CSVDSGTNTGELFF.

The chain links TRBV3-1 (or the pseudogene TRBV3-2) to TRBJ1-2; D ambiguous. The CDR3 has 15 residues. The ends were cut back, 0 bases at V and 4 bases at J, with 12 bases in the middle. Germline V gene data show CDR1 as LGHDT and CDR2 as YNNKEL (reference sequence). The CDR3 DNA reads as TGTGCCAGCAGCCAAGAGGCGGGGTTGGGCTATGGCTACACCTTC. As protein: CASSQEAGLGYGYTF.

V is TRBV3-1 (or the pseudogene TRBV3-2) and J is TRBJ2-7, with TRBD2 matching 11 bases. CDR1 is LGHDT, CDR2 YNNKEL, per germline (reference sequence). Trimming cost V 5 bases and J 7 bases; bases outside gene matches: 7. There are 14 residues in the CDR3. The CDR3 DNA reads as TGTGCCAGCAGCTTAGCGGGGGGGCGAGGTGAGCAGTACTTC. Translation gives CASSLAGGRGEQYF.